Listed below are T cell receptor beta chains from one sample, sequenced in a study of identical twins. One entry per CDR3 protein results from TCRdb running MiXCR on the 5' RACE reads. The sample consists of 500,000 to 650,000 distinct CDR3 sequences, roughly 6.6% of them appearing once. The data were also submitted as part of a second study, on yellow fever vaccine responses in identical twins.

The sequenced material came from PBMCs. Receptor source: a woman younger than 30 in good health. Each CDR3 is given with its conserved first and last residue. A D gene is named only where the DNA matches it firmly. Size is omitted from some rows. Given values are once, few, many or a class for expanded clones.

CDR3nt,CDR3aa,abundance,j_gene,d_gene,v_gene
TGTGCCATCAGTAGCGGAAACACCGGGGAGCTGTTTTTT,CAISSGNTGELFF,few,TRBJ2-2,.,TRBV10-3
TGTGCCAGCAGTGCTTTGACTAGCGGGGGATTCCTGTACTTC,CASSALTSGGFLYF,.,TRBJ2-7,TRBD2,TRBV2
TGTGCCAGCAGCGTAGGGTTAGCGGGAGATCGCGAGCTGTACTTC,CASSVGLAGDRELYF,.,TRBJ2-7,TRBD2,TRBV9
TGTGCCAGCAGCGTCTCGGCGCGGGAGCAGTACTTC,CASSVSAREQYF,few,TRBJ2-7,.,TRBV3-1
TGTGCCACCCTCGACAGGGGATTCTACAATGAGCAGTTCTTC,CATLDRGFYNEQFF,many,TRBJ2-1,TRBD1,TRBV12-3/TRBV12-4
TGTGCCATCAGTTCACAGGGGTCTGGAAACACCATATATTTT,CAISSQGSGNTIYF,.,TRBJ1-3,TRBD1,TRBV10-3
TGTGCCAGCAGTTTAGGGGAGCTGTTTTTT,CASSLGELFF,many,TRBJ2-2,.,TRBV12-3/TRBV12-4
TGCAGCGTTCTGGAGAAGACCCAGTACTTC,CSVLEKTQYF,many,TRBJ2-5,.,TRBV29-1
TGCGCCAGCAGCTTGGAGACCGGTCGCTCTGGGGCCAACGTCCTGACTTTC,CASSLETGRSGANVLTF,many,TRBJ2-6,.,TRBV5-1
TGTGCCATCAGTGACGGGACCGGGGGCGGGAGGTTTCAGCAGTACTTC,CAISDGTGGGRFQQYF,few,TRBJ2-7,TRBD2,TRBV10-3
TGTGCCAGCAGCGACAGGCACAATGAGCAGTTCTTC,CASSDRHNEQFF,few,TRBJ2-1,.,TRBV27
TGCGCCAGCAGCGGGACTAGCGGGGGGGGATCCTACAATGAGCAGTTCTTC,CASSGTSGGGSYNEQFF,few,TRBJ2-1,TRBD2,TRBV5-1
TGTGCCAGCAGTTACGGCACATTGTTGGACACTGAAGCTTTCTTT,CASSYGTLLDTEAFF,.,TRBJ1-1,.,TRBV6-5
TGCAGTGCTCAGGGGTATGATTCACCCCTCCACTTT,CSAQGYDSPLHF,few,TRBJ1-6,.,TRBV20-1